The clone carrying this TCR beta chain was observed a single time. No antigen is known for it. This entry comes from a study of response to subunit inactivated influenza vaccine. TCRdb analysed the RT-PCR reads with MiXCR anew, one entry per CDR3 protein. This sample carries 280,000 or so distinct CDR3 sequences, less than 25% of them seen once, and the ten largest clones take about a tenth. Study findings and constraints: Authors suggested seasonal influenza vaccinations each recruit few new T cells.

V dropped 5 bases and J dropped 8 bases, with 13 bases sitting between them. Germline loops: CDR1 SEHNR, CDR2 FQNEAQ (reference sequence). The CDR3 consists of 13 residues. This TCR came from a man between 50 and 70 years old who received an inactivated influenza vaccine. The sequenced sample was PBMCs from blood, obtained approximately 22 months after vaccination. The chain couples TRBV7-9 to TRBJ2-1; TRBD2 might be the D (5 bases). CDR3: CASSATNSDEQFF. The CDR3 nucleotides read TGTGCCAGCAGCGCCACAAATAGCGATGAGCAGTTCTTC.